This is a list of T cell receptor beta chains from one sample in a study of early T cells in non-severe SARS-CoV-2 infection. TCRdb re-called the 5' RACE reads with MiXCR, one entry per CDR3 protein. This table has around 86,000 distinct CDR3 sequences, roughly 14% appearing once. The sequencing input was whole blood. The receptors here all came from an adult who was a healthcare worker with PCR-confirmed SARS-CoV-2 infection or an uninfected control (not recorded which). The CDR3 runs from the conserved cysteine through the conserved F or W. The order of the fields is CDR3 length, clone size, J gene, V gene, D gene, CDR3 protein, CDR3 DNA. D genes are given only for firm matches. Some rows mark clone size as missing; the rest say once, few, many or name a class of expanded clone.

len: 19; abundance: .; j_gene: TRBJ1-5; v_gene: TRBV18; d_gene: .; CDR3aa: CASSPQFADYYYSNQPQHF; CDR3nt: TGTGCCAGCTCACCGCAGTTCGCAGATTACTATTATAGCAATCAGCCCCAGCATTTT
len: 15; abundance: few; j_gene: TRBJ2-1; v_gene: TRBV24-1; d_gene: .; CDR3aa: CATSDPSQSYNEQFF; CDR3nt: TGTGCCACCAGTGATCCCAGTCAGTCATACAATGAGCAGTTCTTC
len: 15; abundance: .; j_gene: TRBJ2-3; v_gene: TRBV7-9; d_gene: .; CDR3aa: CASFPKEGITDTQYF; CDR3nt: TGTGCCAGCTTCCCGAAGGAGGGGATAACAGATACGCAGTATTTT
len: 12; abundance: many; j_gene: TRBJ1-2; v_gene: TRBV20-1; d_gene: .; CDR3aa: CSASQDGYGYTF; CDR3nt: TGCAGTGCTAGTCAGGACGGGTATGGCTACACCTTC
len: 16; abundance: many; j_gene: TRBJ1-2; v_gene: TRBV18; d_gene: .; CDR3aa: CASSPPILGRLYGYTF; CDR3nt: TGTGCCAGCTCACCACCGATTCTCGGACGGTTATATGGCTACACCTTC
len: 12; abundance: .; j_gene: TRBJ2-3; v_gene: TRBV5-1; d_gene: .; CDR3aa: CASSSGSDTQYF; CDR3nt: TGCGCCAGCAGCTCCGGGTCAGATACGCAGTATTTT
len: 16; abundance: .; j_gene: TRBJ2-5; v_gene: TRBV7-9; d_gene: .; CDR3aa: CASSPPLRTAKETQYF; CDR3nt: TGTGCCAGCAGCCCGCCCTTACGGACTGCTAAAGAGACCCAGTACTTC
len: 15; abundance: few; j_gene: TRBJ1-2; v_gene: TRBV10-2; d_gene: .; CDR3aa: CASSVDSGRDYGYTF; CDR3nt: TGCGCCAGCAGCGTTGACTCAGGGCGGGACTATGGCTACACCTTC
len: 19; abundance: .; j_gene: TRBJ2-1; v_gene: TRBV20-1; d_gene: .; CDR3aa: CSASANVPQSAGTYNEQFF; CDR3nt: TGCAGTGCTAGCGCGAATGTCCCCCAGAGCGCGGGGACTTACAATGAGCAGTTCTTC
len: 15; abundance: many; j_gene: TRBJ1-1; v_gene: TRBV7-2; d_gene: .; CDR3aa: CASSFSQRANTEAFF; CDR3nt: TGTGCCAGCAGCTTTTCGCAGAGAGCAAACACTGAAGCTTTCTTT
len: 15; abundance: few; j_gene: TRBJ1-5; v_gene: TRBV12-3/TRBV12-4; d_gene: TRBD1; CDR3aa: CASSRNDRANQPQHF; CDR3nt: TGTGCCAGCAGTCGTAACGACAGGGCAAACCAGCCCCAGCATTTT
len: 13; abundance: few; j_gene: TRBJ2-5; v_gene: TRBV7-2; d_gene: .; CDR3aa: CASKRGPQETQYF; CDR3nt: TGTGCCAGCAAACGGGGGCCACAAGAGACCCAGTACTTC
len: 15; abundance: .; j_gene: TRBJ1-1; v_gene: TRBV7-9; d_gene: TRBD1; CDR3aa: CASSIRQGASTEAFF; CDR3nt: TGTGCCAGCAGCATTCGACAGGGGGCAAGTACTGAAGCTTTCTTT
len: 13; abundance: .; j_gene: TRBJ2-3; v_gene: TRBV19; d_gene: .; CDR3aa: CASSIVRSDTQYF; CDR3nt: TGTGCCAGTAGTATCGTACGTTCGGATACGCAGTATTTT
len: 15; abundance: many; j_gene: TRBJ2-3; v_gene: TRBV9; d_gene: .; CDR3aa: CASSVRIVGTDTQYF; CDR3nt: TGTGCCAGCAGCGTCCGAATCGTTGGCACAGATACGCAGTATTTT
len: 13; abundance: many; j_gene: TRBJ2-2; v_gene: TRBV2; d_gene: .; CDR3aa: CASNKQGTGELFF; CDR3nt: TGTGCCAGCAATAAACAGGGTACCGGGGAGCTGTTTTTT
len: 14; abundance: .; j_gene: TRBJ1-3; v_gene: TRBV12-3/TRBV12-4; d_gene: .; CDR3aa: CASSLRPGQTERLF; CDR3nt: TGTGCCAGCAGTTTACGCCCCGGACAGACCGAGAGACTTTTT
len: 13; abundance: few; j_gene: TRBJ1-6; v_gene: TRBV4-1; d_gene: .; CDR3aa: CASSQRASSPLHF; CDR3nt: TGCGCCAGCAGCCAAAGGGCTTCCTCACCCCTCCACTTT
len: 19; abundance: few; j_gene: TRBJ2-3; v_gene: TRBV18; d_gene: TRBD2; CDR3aa: CASSPQGLAGGLSTDTQYF; CDR3nt: TGTGCCAGCTCACCGCAAGGACTAGCGGGGGGCCTCAGCACAGATACGCAGTATTTT
len: 14; abundance: many; j_gene: TRBJ2-1; v_gene: TRBV10-2; d_gene: .; CDR3aa: CASSEDSSYNEQFF; CDR3nt: TGCGCCAGCAGTGAAGACAGCTCCTACAATGAGCAGTTCTTC
len: 15; abundance: many; j_gene: TRBJ2-3; v_gene: TRBV7-2; d_gene: .; CDR3aa: CASSSWYSSTDTQYF; CDR3nt: TGTGCCAGCAGCTCTTGGTATTCTAGCACAGATACGCAGTATTTT
len: 16; abundance: .; j_gene: TRBJ2-1; v_gene: TRBV2; d_gene: TRBD2; CDR3aa: CASSEARTSGNNEQFF; CDR3nt: TGTGCCAGCAGTGAGGCAAGGACTAGCGGGAACAATGAGCAGTTCTTC
len: 17; abundance: .; j_gene: TRBJ2-3; v_gene: TRBV20-1; d_gene: .; CDR3aa: CSARGGGGPQRTDTQYF; CDR3nt: TGCAGTGCTAGGGGTGGCGGGGGCCCCCAACGCACAGATACGCAGTATTTT
len: 15; abundance: .; j_gene: TRBJ2-5; v_gene: TRBV11-2; d_gene: .; CDR3aa: CASSSGGRGQETQYF; CDR3nt: TGTGCCAGCTCCTCTGGTGGTCGGGGGCAAGAGACCCAGTACTTC
len: 14; abundance: .; j_gene: TRBJ1-5; v_gene: TRBV9; d_gene: .; CDR3aa: CASSVDQFDQPQHF; CDR3nt: TGTGCCAGCAGCGTAGACCAGTTTGATCAGCCCCAGCATTTT
len: 15; abundance: .; j_gene: TRBJ2-3; v_gene: TRBV11-2; d_gene: .; CDR3aa: CASSLVHVAADTQYF; CDR3nt: TGTGCCAGCAGCTTAGTACATGTAGCTGCAGATACGCAGTATTTT
len: 14; abundance: few; j_gene: TRBJ1-2; v_gene: TRBV5-5; d_gene: .; CDR3aa: CASSLTTGTYGYTF; CDR3nt: TGTGCCAGCAGCCTTACTACAGGGACCTATGGCTACACCTTC
len: 13; abundance: many; j_gene: TRBJ1-2; v_gene: TRBV7-9; d_gene: .; CDR3aa: CASSPHLGYGYTF; CDR3nt: TGTGCCAGCAGCCCTCATCTGGGGTATGGCTACACCTTC
len: 16; abundance: .; j_gene: TRBJ2-3; v_gene: TRBV14; d_gene: .; CDR3aa: CASSLIQWGARGTQYF; CDR3nt: TGTGCCAGCAGCCTTATCCAGTGGGGGGCGAGGGGTACGCAGTATTTT
len: 14; abundance: few; j_gene: TRBJ2-1; v_gene: TRBV5-6; d_gene: .; CDR3aa: CASSLGQIYNEQFF; CDR3nt: TGTGCCAGCAGCTTGGGACAGATATACAATGAGCAGTTCTTC
len: 19; abundance: .; j_gene: TRBJ1-1; v_gene: TRBV27; d_gene: .; CDR3aa: CASSLFGRMVRGEGTEAFF; CDR3nt: TGTGCCAGCAGTTTATTTGGTCGGATGGTGCGCGGGGAGGGAACTGAAGCTTTCTTT
len: 16; abundance: many; j_gene: TRBJ1-4; v_gene: TRBV2; d_gene: TRBD1; CDR3aa: CASRDQRNRGGEKLFF; CDR3nt: TGTGCCAGCAGGGACCAGCGGAACAGGGGTGGTGAAAAACTGTTTTTT
len: 13; abundance: few; j_gene: TRBJ2-5; v_gene: TRBV20-1; d_gene: .; CDR3aa: CSASIQRGDTQYF; CDR3nt: TGCAGTGCTAGCATACAGAGAGGGGATACCCAGTACTTC
len: 13; abundance: .; j_gene: TRBJ2-1; v_gene: TRBV6-1; d_gene: TRBD1; CDR3aa: CASSEMLSGGQFF; CDR3nt: TGTGCCAGCAGTGAAATGTTGTCAGGGGGGCAGTTCTTC
len: 13; abundance: .; j_gene: TRBJ2-1; v_gene: TRBV10-3; d_gene: .; CDR3aa: CAINTPESDEQFF; CDR3nt: TGTGCCATCAATACCCCAGAATCGGATGAGCAGTTCTTC
len: 14; abundance: many; j_gene: TRBJ1-4; v_gene: TRBV6-6; d_gene: TRBD1; CDR3aa: CASNKGQVNEKLFF; CDR3nt: TGTGCCAGCAACAAGGGACAGGTCAATGAAAAACTGTTTTTT
len: 15; abundance: few; j_gene: TRBJ1-1; v_gene: TRBV6-4; d_gene: TRBD1; CDR3aa: CASNLRTGGNTEAFF; CDR3nt: TGTGCCAGCAACCTAAGGACAGGGGGCAACACTGAAGCTTTCTTT
len: 12; abundance: many; j_gene: TRBJ1-2; v_gene: TRBV29-1; d_gene: .; CDR3aa: CSVERGAEGYTF; CDR3nt: TGCAGCGTTGAACGAGGGGCTGAAGGCTACACCTTC
len: 16; abundance: .; j_gene: TRBJ1-2; v_gene: TRBV4-1; d_gene: TRBD1; CDR3aa: CASSPPSGARGQGYTF; CDR3nt: TGCGCCAGCAGCCCGCCATCGGGTGCCAGGGGGCAAGGCTACACCTTC
len: 12; abundance: .; j_gene: TRBJ2-2; v_gene: TRBV6-6; d_gene: TRBD2; CDR3aa: CASSRTSRELFF; CDR3nt: TGTGCCAGCAGTCGGACTAGTAGGGAGCTGTTTTTT
len: 13; abundance: few; j_gene: TRBJ1-1; v_gene: TRBV20-1; d_gene: .; CDR3aa: CSAREQEFAEAFF; CDR3nt: TGCAGTGCTAGAGAACAGGAATTCGCTGAAGCTTTCTTT